The source of this T cell receptor beta chain is a study of T cell repertoires in cytomegalovirus infection. Study-wide points: Individuals carrying CMV plus the relevant HLA were identified by cumulative frequency of public TCR beta families. The ex vivo response was dominated by HLA-C-restricted CMV-specific TCR beta clonotypes.

Via MiXCR, TCRdb re-called the reads, giving one row per CDR3 protein. The top ten clones hold about 13% of a sample with a few hundred thousand distinct CDR3 sequences, roughly 29% of them seen once. The ends were cut back, 5 bases at V and 14 bases at J, with 16 bases in the middle. Germline CDR1 reads SGHAT; CDR2 reads FQNNGV. The CDR3 totals 12 residues. This clonotype was observed a few times. Its antigen is undetermined. The source is a human donor in good health (CMV status not recorded). Some clones in this sample may be carry-over from other donors' samples. Sequencing was carried out using PBMCs. V gene TRBV11-2 combines with J gene TRBJ2-1, with a possible D match to TRBD2 (5 bases). The CDR3 sequence: CASSTGRAEKFF. CDR3 in DNA: TGTGCCAGCAGCACCGGGCGGGCAGAGAAGTTCTTC. Supplemented by reference TRBV11-2 and TRBJ2-1, the full variable domain reads EAGVAQSPRYKIIEKRQSVAFWCNPISGHATLYWYQQILGQGPKLLIQFQNNGVVDDSQLPKDRFSAERLKGVDSTLKIQPAKLEDSAVYLCASSTGRAEKFFGPGTRLTVL.